The present T cell receptor (beta chain) was sequenced within a study of blood T cell repertoires in COVID-19. Study in general: COVID-19 samples from acute and convalescent phases originated in the United States, Italy and Spain. PBMCs, B-cell-depleted T cells, or T cells provided the cDNA or gDNA that made up the material.

Original analysis: Researchers report that nucleated cell counts were estimated from reference gene primer amplification. Sequencing was performed with immunoSEQ multiplex PCR; in TCRdb, only in-frame clones are kept and a portion is missing. Clone size and V and J calls were adopted from that table, with D and trimming inferred from the DNA. Counted here are some 150,000 clones, roughly 89% occurring once; the ten biggest clones make up approximately 3.3%. Material for sequencing was peripheral blood. The receptor was derived from a man aged 18-30 years with active or convalescent COVID-19.

CDR3 in amino acids: CASSRGQITGELFF. The CDR3 DNA reads TGTGCCAGCAGTAGGGGACAGATCACCGGGGAGCTGTTTTTT. This chain uses TRBV7-9 with TRBJ2-2; 7 bases align to TRBD1. The CDR3 has 14 residues. The trim removed 6 bases at V and 4 bases at J, leaving 5 bases unmatched. The germline gives CDR1 SEHNR, CDR2 FQNEAQ (reference sequence).